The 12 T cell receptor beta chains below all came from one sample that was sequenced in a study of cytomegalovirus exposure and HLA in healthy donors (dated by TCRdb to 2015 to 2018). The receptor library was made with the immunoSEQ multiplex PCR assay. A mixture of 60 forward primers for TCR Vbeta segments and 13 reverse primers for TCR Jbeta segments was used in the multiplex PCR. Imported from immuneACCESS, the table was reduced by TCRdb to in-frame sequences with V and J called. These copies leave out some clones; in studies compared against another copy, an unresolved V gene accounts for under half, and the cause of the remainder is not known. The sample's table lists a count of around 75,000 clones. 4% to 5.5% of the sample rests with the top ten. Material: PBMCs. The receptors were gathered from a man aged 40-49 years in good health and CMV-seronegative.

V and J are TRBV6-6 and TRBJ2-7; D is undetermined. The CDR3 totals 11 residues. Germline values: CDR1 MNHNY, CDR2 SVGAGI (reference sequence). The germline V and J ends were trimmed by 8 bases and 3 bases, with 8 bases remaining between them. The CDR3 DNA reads TGTGCCAGCGGGCCGAACTACGAGCAGTACTTC. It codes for CASGPNYEQYF.

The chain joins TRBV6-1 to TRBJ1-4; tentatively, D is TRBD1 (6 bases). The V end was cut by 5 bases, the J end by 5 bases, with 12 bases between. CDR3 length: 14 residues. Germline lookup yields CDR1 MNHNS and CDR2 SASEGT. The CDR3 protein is CASSRGQGNEKLFF. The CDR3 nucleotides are TGTGCCAGCAGTAGGGGCCAGGGGAATGAAAAACTGTTTTTT.

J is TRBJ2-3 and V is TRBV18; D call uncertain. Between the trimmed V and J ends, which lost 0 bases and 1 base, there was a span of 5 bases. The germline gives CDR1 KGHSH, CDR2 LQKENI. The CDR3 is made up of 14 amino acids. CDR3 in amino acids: CASSPPTGTDTQYF. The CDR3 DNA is TGTGCCAGCTCACCACCGACTGGCACAGATACGCAGTATTTT.

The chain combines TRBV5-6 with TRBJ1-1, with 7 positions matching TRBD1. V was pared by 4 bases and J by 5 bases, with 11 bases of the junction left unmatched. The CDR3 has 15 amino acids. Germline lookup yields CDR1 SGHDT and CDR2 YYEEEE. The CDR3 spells CASSIRQGVGTEAFF. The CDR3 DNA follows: TGTGCCAGCAGCATAAGACAGGGCGTGGGGACTGAAGCTTTCTTT.

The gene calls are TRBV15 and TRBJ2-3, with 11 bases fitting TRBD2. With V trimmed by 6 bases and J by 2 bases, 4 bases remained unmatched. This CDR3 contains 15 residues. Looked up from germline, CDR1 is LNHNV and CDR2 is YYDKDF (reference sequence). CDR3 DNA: TGTGCCACCAGGCTAGCGGGGGGAAACACAGATACGCAGTATTTT. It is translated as CATRLAGGNTDTQYF.

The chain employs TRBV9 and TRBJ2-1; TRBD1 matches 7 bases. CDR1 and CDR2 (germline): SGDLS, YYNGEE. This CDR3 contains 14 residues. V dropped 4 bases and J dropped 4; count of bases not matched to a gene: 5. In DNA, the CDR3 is TGTGCCAGCAGCTTCGGACAGGCGTACAATGAGCAGTTCTTC. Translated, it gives CASSFGQAYNEQFF.

The CDR3 spells CASSFSGGYGNTIYF. The CDR3, as DNA: TGTGCCAGCAGTTTTTCCGGGGGGTACGGAAACACCATATATTTT. V is TRBV27 and J is TRBJ1-3; D possibly corresponds to TRBD1 (5 bases). The V gene lost 3 bases and the J gene lost 4 bases, with 13 bases spanning the gap. From germline, CDR1 is MNHEY and CDR2 SMNVEV (reference sequence). This CDR3 comprises 15 residues.

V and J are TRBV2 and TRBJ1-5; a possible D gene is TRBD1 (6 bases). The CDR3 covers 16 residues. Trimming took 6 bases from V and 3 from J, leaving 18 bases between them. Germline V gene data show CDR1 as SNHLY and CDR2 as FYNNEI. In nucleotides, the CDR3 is TGTGCCAGCAGCCCGTCCAGGGGAATGAACAATCAGCCCCAGCATTTT. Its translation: CASSPSRGMNNQPQHF.

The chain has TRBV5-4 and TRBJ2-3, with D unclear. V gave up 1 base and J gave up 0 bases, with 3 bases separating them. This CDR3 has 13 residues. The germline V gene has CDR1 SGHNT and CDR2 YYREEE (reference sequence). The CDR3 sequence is CASSLTSTDTQYF. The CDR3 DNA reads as TGTGCCAGCAGCTTGACTAGCACAGATACGCAGTATTTT.

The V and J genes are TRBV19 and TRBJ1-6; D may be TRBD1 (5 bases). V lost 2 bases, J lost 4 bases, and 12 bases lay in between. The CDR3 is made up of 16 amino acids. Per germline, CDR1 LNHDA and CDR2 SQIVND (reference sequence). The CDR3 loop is CASSIRQGVYNSPLHF. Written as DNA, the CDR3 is TGTGCCAGTAGTATAAGGCAGGGTGTTTATAATTCACCCCTCCACTTT.

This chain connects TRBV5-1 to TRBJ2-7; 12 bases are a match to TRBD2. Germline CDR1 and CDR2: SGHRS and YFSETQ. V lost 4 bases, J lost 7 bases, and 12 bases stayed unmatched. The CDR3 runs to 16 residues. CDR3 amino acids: CASSGPGLAGKGEQYF. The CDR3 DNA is TGCGCCAGCAGCGGACCGGGACTAGCGGGTAAGGGTGAGCAGTACTTC.

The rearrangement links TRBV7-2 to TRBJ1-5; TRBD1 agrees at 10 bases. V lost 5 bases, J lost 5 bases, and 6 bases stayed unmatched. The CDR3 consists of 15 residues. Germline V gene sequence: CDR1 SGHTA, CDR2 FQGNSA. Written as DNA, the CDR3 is TGTGCCAGCAGCCGGGGACAGGGGCTGGATCAGCCCCAGCATTTT. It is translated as CASSRGQGLDQPQHF.